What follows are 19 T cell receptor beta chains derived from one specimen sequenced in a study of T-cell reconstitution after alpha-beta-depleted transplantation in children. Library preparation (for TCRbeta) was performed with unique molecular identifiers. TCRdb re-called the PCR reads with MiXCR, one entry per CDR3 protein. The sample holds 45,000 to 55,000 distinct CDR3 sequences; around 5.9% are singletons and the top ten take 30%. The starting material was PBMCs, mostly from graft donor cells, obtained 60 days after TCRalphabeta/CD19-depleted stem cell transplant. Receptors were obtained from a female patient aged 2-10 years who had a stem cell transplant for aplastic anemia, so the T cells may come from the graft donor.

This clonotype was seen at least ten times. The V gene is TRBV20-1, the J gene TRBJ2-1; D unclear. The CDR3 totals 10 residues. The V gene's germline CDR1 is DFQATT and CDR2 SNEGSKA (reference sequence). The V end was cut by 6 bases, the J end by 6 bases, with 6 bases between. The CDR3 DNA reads TGCAGTGCCAGCATCAATGAGCAGTTCTTC. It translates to CSASINEQFF.

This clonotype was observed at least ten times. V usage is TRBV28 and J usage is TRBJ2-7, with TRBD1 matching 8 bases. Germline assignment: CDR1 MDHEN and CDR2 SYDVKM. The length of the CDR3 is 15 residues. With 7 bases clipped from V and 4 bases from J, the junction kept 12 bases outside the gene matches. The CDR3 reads CASTFQGASSYEQYF. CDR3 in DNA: TGTGCCAGCACCTTCCAGGGGGCTTCATCGTACGAGCAGTACTTC. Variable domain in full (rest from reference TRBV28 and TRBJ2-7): DVKVTQSSRYLVKRTGEKVFLECVQDMDHENMFWYRQDPGLGLRLIYFSYDVKMKEKGDIPEGYSVSREKKERFSLILESASTNQTSMYLCASTFQGASSYEQYFGPGTRLTVT.

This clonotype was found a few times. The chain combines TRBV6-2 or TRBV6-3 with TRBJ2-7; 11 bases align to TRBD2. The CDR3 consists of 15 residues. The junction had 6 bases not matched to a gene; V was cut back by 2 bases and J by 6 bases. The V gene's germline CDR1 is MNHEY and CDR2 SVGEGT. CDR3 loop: CASSYPRTSGFEQYF. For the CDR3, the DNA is TGTGCCAGCAGTTACCCCCGGACTAGCGGGTTCGAGCAGTACTTC.

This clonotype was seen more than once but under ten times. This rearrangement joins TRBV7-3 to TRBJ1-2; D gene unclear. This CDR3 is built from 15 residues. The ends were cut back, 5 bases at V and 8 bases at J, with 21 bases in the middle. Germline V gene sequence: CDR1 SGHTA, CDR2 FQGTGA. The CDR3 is CASSERFLKYEGYTF. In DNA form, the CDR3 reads TGTGCCAGCAGCGAACGTTTTCTCAAGTATGAAGGCTACACCTTC. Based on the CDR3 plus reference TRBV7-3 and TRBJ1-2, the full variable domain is GAGVSQTPSNKVTEKGKYVELRCDPISGHTALYWYRQSLGQGPEFLIYFQGTGAADDSGLPNDRFFAVRPEGSVSTLKIQRTERGDSAVYLCASSERFLKYEGYTFGSGTRLTVV.

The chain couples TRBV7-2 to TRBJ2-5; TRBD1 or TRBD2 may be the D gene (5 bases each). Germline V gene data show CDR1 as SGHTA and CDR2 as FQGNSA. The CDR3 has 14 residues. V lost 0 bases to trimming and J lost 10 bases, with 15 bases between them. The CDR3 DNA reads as TGTGCCAGCAGCTTAGCGGGCGTCAGGGCGGGCCAGTACTTC. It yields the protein CASSLAGVRAGQYF.

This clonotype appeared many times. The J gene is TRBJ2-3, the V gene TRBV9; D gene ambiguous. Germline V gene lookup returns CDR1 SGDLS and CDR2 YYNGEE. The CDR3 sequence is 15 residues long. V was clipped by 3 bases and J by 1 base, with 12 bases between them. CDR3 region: CASSASPSGTDTQYF. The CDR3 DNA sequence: TGTGCCAGCAGCGCGTCGCCTTCCGGCACAGATACGCAGTATTTT.

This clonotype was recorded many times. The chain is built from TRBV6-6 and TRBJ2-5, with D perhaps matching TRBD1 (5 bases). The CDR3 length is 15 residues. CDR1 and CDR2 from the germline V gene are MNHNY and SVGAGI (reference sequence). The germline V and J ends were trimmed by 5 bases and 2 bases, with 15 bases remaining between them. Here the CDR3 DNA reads TGTGCCAGCAGTAACTACGGACATCTACAAGAGACCCAGTACTTC. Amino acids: CASSNYGHLQETQYF.

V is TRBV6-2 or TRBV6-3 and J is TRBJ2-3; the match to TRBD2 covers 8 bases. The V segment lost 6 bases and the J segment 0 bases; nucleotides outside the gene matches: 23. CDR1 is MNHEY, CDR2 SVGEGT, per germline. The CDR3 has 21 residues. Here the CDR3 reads CASSRPVLAGGSFPSTDTQYF. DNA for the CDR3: TGTGCCAGCAGCCGCCCGGTTCTGGCGGGAGGTTCCTTTCCTAGCACAGATACGCAGTATTTT.

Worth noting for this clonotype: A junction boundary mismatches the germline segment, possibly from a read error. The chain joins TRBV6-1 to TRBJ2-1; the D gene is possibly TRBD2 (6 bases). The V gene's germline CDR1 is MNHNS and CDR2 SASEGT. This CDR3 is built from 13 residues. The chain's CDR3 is CATSGTSYNEQFF. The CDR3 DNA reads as TGTGCCACCAGTGGGACTTCCTACAATGAGCAGTTCTTC.

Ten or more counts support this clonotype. The chain's CDR3 is CSGDGTSDTQYF. Here the CDR3 DNA reads TGCAGTGGGGACGGGACCTCAGATACGCAGTATTTT. The chain employs TRBV20-1 and TRBJ2-3; D could derive from TRBD1 or TRBD2 (5 bases each). V lost 7 bases, J lost 4 bases, and 12 bases lay in between. Germline V gene data show CDR1 as DFQATT and CDR2 as SNEGSKA (reference sequence). This CDR3 is 12 amino acids long.

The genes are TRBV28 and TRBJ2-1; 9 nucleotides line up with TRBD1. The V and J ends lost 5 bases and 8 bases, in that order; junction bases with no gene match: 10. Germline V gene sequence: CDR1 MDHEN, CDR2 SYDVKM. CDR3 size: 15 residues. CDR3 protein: CASSLLGTGWDEQFF. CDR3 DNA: TGTGCCAGCAGTCTGCTCGGGACAGGGTGGGATGAGCAGTTCTTC.

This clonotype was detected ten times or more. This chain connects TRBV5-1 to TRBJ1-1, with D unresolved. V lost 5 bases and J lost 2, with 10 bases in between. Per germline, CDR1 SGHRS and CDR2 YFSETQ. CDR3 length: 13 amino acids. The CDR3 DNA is TGCGCCAGCAGTACTTTTACCAACACTGAAGCTTTCTTT. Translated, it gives CASSTFTNTEAFF.

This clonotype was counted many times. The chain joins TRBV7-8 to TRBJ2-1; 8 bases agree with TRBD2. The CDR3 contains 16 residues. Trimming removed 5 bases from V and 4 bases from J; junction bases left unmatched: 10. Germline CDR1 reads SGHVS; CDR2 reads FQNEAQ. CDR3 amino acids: CASSPAWTSSYNEQFF. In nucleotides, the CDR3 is TGTGCCAGCAGCCCCGCCTGGACTAGCAGTTACAATGAGCAGTTCTTC.

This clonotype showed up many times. The CDR3 coding sequence is TGTGCCAGCAGTCCCCTCGGGACAGGACCCTCCTACGAGCAGTACTTC. This encodes CASSPLGTGPSYEQYF. The chain uses TRBV12-3 or TRBV12-4 and TRBJ2-7; 8 bases align to TRBD1. The CDR3 runs to 16 residues. V dropped 5 bases and J dropped 0; count of bases not matched to a gene: 9.

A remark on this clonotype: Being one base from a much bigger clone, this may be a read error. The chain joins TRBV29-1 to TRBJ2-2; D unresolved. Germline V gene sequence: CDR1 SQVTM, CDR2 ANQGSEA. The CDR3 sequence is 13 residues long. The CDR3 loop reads CSVGYRNTWELFF. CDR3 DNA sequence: TGCAGCGTTGGATATAGAAACACCTGGGAGCTGTTTTTT.

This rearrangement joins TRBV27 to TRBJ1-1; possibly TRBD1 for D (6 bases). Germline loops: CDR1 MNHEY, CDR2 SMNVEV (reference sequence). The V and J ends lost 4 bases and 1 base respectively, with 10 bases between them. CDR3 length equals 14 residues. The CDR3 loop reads CASSSKTGNTEAFF. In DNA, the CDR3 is TGTGCCAGCAGTTCCAAGACAGGGAACACTGAAGCTTTCTTT.

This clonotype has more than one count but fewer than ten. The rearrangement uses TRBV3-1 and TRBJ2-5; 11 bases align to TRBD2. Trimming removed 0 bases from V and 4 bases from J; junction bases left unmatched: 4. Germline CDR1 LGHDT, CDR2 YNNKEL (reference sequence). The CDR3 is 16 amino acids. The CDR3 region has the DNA TGTGCCAGCAGCCAAGAGAGGCTAGCGGGGGGAGAGACCCAGTACTTC. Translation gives CASSQERLAGGETQYF.

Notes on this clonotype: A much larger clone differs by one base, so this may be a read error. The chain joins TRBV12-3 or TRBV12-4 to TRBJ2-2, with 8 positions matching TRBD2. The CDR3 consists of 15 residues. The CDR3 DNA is TGTGCCAGCAGTTTAAAGGCGGGAGGCACCGGGAAGCTGTTTTTT. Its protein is CASSLKAGGTGKLFF.

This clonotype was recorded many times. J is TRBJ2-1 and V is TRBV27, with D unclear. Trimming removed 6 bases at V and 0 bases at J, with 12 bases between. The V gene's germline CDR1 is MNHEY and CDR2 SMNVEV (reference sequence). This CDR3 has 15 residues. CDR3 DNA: TGTGCCAGCAGAAGACCGAGGAGCTCCTACAATGAGCAGTTCTTC. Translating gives CASRRPRSSYNEQFF.